These 16 T cell receptor beta chains were all obtained from the same sample, sequenced in a study of ipilimumab plus nivolumab after autologous stem cell transplantation. Method: immunoSEQ multiplex PCR; TCRdb's copy keeps in-frame clones and lacks some. The sample comprises fewer than 30,000 clones, around 83% of which are singletons, and roughly 5.5% rests with the top ten. The input for sequencing was PBMCs, taken in a trial of ipilimumab plus nivolumab as post-transplant consolidation. The receptors originated from a male donor with diffuse large B-cell lymphoma.

This chain links TRBV18 with TRBJ2-7; D remains unclear. Germline-derived CDR1 and CDR2 are KGHSH and LQKENI. The CDR3 runs 10 residues. V was trimmed by 5 bases and J by 9 bases, leaving 8 bases between them. The CDR3 DNA sequence: TGTGCCAGCTCATCCCCCGGGCAGTACTTC. Its protein is CASSSPGQYF.

In its sample, this clone was seen a few times. J is TRBJ2-7 and V is TRBV6-1; tentatively, D is TRBD1 (6 bases). Germline V gives CDR1 MNHNS, CDR2 SASEGT. The CDR3 covers 12 residues. V was shortened by 6 bases and J by 4 bases, with 10 bases between the two germline ends. The CDR3 DNA reads TGTGCCAGCAGGGACGACAGGTACGAGCAGTACTTC. Translation: CASRDDRYEQYF.

J is TRBJ1-5 and V is TRBV7-3; no definite D call. The germline V gene encodes CDR1 SGHTA and CDR2 FQGTGA. V was trimmed by 5 bases and J by 0 bases, leaving 5 bases between them. The CDR3 is 13 residues long. The CDR3: CASSRGSNQPQHF. For the CDR3, the DNA is TGTGCCAGCAGCCGGGGTAGCAATCAGCCCCAGCATTTT.

The V call is TRBV7-3, the J call TRBJ2-5; 8 nucleotides agree with TRBD2. This CDR3 has 15 amino acids. Trimming took 4 bases from V and 2 from J; bases not matched to a gene: 6. Germline V gene lookup returns CDR1 SGHTA and CDR2 FQGTGA. The CDR3 loop is CASSSGGPDQETQYF. The CDR3 DNA follows: TGTGCCAGCAGCTCGGGGGGGCCAGATCAAGAGACCCAGTACTTC.

This chain joins TRBV19 and TRBJ2-1, with a tentative D call TRBD1 (6 bases). V lost 8 bases and J 9 bases, leaving 17 bases between the germline ends. This CDR3 has 13 residues. Germline CDR1 reads LNHDA; CDR2 reads SQIVND (reference sequence). The CDR3 sequence: CASGDRINGEQFF. The DNA for the CDR3 is TGTGCCAGTGGCGACAGGATCAACGGTGAGCAGTTCTTC.

The chain recombines TRBV4-2 with TRBJ1-5, with unresolved D. Per germline, CDR1 LGHNA and CDR2 YNFKEQ. CDR3 length: 14 amino acids. Deletions cut 1 base from V and 2 bases from J, with 6 bases between. The CDR3 reads CASSQGRGNQPQHF. The CDR3 DNA is TGTGCCAGCAGCCAAGGCCGCGGCAATCAGCCCCAGCATTTT.

The gene calls are TRBV19 and TRBJ2-7; TRBD1 matches 7 bases. Germline CDR1 LNHDA, CDR2 SQIVND (reference sequence). This CDR3 is 14 amino acids long. With 4 bases clipped from V and 4 bases from J, the junction kept 7 bases outside the gene matches. The CDR3 DNA follows: TGTGCCAGTAGTAAGGCAGGGGGATCGTACGAGCAGTACTTC. Translated, it gives CASSKAGGSYEQYF.

This clone was counted once. V gene TRBV6-6 combines with J gene TRBJ1-2; D is unresolved. CDR3 length: 13 amino acids. CDR1 and CDR2 (germline): MNHNY, SVGAGI (reference sequence). The germline V and J ends were trimmed by 0 bases and 8 bases, with 10 bases remaining between them. In DNA, the CDR3 is TGTGCCAGCAGTTACTCCAGAGACCCGGGCTACACCTTC. Amino acid sequence: CASSYSRDPGYTF.

This clone has only one observation. V usage is TRBV18 and J usage is TRBJ1-2; the D is unclear. The CDR3 consists of 15 residues. CDR1 and CDR2 (germline): KGHSH, LQKENI. Trimming pared 3 bases from V and 7 bases from J, leaving 18 bases between. In DNA form, the CDR3 reads TGTGCCAGCTCACCCGCACTCGAAAGTACCAGTGGCTACACCTTC. Its translation is CASSPALESTSGYTF.

The rearrangement uses TRBV5-1 and TRBJ2-7; tentative D call: TRBD1 (5 bases). CDR1 is SGHRS, CDR2 YFSETQ, per germline. This CDR3 contains 12 residues. Trimming removed 0 bases at V and 4 bases at J, with 5 bases between. Here the CDR3 reads CASSLGQYEQYF. The CDR3 nucleotides are TGCGCCAGCAGCTTGGGACAGTACGAGCAGTACTTC.

In its sample, this clone was seen a few times. The gene calls are TRBV18 and TRBJ2-7; D uncertain. V was cut by 0 bases and J by 0 bases, with 9 bases left in between. The CDR3 extends over 15 amino acids. The germline V gene encodes CDR1 KGHSH and CDR2 LQKENI. CDR3 bases: TGTGCCAGCTCACCACCAGGGCCCGTCTCCTACGAGCAGTACTTC. Its protein product is CASSPPGPVSYEQYF.

The chain combines TRBV5-8 with TRBJ2-2; D is unresolved. This CDR3 is built from 13 residues. Looked up from germline, CDR1 is SGHTS and CDR2 is YDEGEE. V dropped 1 base and J dropped 6 bases, with 7 bases sitting between them. This CDR3 reads CASSLLDAGELFF. CDR3 DNA sequence: TGTGCCAGCAGCTTGCTAGACGCCGGGGAGCTGTTTTTT.

The chain has TRBV28 and TRBJ1-3; D unresolved. Germline V gene lookup returns CDR1 MDHEN and CDR2 SYDVKM. V gave up 2 bases and J gave up 0 bases, with 14 bases separating them. CDR3 size: 17 residues. CDR3 region: CASSLSDGLHSGNTIYF. The DNA for the CDR3 is TGTGCCAGCAGTTTAAGTGACGGACTACACTCTGGAAACACCATATATTTT. The full variable domain, completed using reference TRBV28 and TRBJ1-3, is DVKVTQSSRYLVKRTGEKVFLECVQDMDHENMFWYRQDPGLGLRLIYFSYDVKMKEKGDIPEGYSVSREKKERFSLILESASTNQTSMYLCASSLSDGLHSGNTIYFGEGSWLTVV.

The rearrangement uses TRBV5-8 and TRBJ2-3; 10 bases match TRBD2. Germline V lookup: CDR1 SGHTS, CDR2 YDEGEE. J was trimmed by 6 bases and V by 1 base; bases with no gene match: 8. The CDR3 covers 16 residues. CDR3 sequence: CASSLSLLAGADTQYF. CDR3 DNA sequence: TGTGCCAGCAGCTTGTCTCTTCTAGCGGGAGCGGATACGCAGTATTTT.

The gene calls are TRBV5-1 and TRBJ2-1; 12 nucleotides align to TRBD2. V was pared by 2 bases and J by 2 bases, with 14 bases of the junction left unmatched. This CDR3 has 20 residues. CDR1 SGHRS and CDR2 YFSETQ come from the germline V gene. In nucleotides, the CDR3 is TGCGCCAGCAGCTTCTTGGGACGGCCTAGCGGGGGGGCGGCCTACAATGAGCAGTTCTTC. As protein: CASSFLGRPSGGAAYNEQFF.

The rearrangement joins TRBV5-6 to TRBJ1-2, with D uncertain. V was clipped by 1 base and J by 3 bases, with 10 bases between them. CDR1 and CDR2 (germline): SGHDT, YYEEEE. The CDR3 totals 14 residues. The CDR3 loop reads CASSLRPSDYGYTF. In DNA form, the CDR3 reads TGTGCCAGCAGCTTGCGGCCCTCGGACTATGGCTACACCTTC.